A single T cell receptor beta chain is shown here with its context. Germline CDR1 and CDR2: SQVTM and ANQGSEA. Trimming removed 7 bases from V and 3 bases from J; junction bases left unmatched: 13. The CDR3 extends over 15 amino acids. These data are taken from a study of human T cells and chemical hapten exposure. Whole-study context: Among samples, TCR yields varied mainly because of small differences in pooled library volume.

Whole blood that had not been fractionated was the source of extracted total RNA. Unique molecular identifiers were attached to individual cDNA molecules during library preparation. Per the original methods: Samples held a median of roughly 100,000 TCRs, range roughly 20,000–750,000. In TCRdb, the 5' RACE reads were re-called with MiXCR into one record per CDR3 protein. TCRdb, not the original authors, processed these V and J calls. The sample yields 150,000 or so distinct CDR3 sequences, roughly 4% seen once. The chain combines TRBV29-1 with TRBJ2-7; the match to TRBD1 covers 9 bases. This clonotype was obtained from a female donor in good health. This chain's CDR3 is CSGTVRQGVLYEQYF. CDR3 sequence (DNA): TGCAGCGGCACTGTTCGACAGGGGGTCCTCTACGAGCAGTACTTC.